This T cell receptor (beta chain) was obtained from a study of blood T cell repertoires in COVID-19. Overall study context: The United States, Italy and Spain supplied acute and convalescent COVID-19 samples. From T cells, B-cell-depleted T cells, or PBMCs came the material, which was cDNA or gDNA.

The CDR3 is 12 amino acids. The germline V and J ends were trimmed by 5 bases and 7 bases, with 9 bases remaining between them. The germline gives CDR1 SNHLY, CDR2 FYNNEI. Original data processing: Estimation of nucleated cell counts was performed using reference gene primer amplification. Clones were sequenced by immunoSEQ multiplex PCR, and TCRdb holds only the in-frame ones, with some missing. Clone size and V and J calls were adopted from that table, with D and trimming inferred from the DNA. Of 250,000 to 350,000 clones listed, more than 85% are singletons. Patients in Seattle were enrolled during active infection, then followed longitudinally.

The sequenced sample consisted of peripheral blood. The sequence came from a woman in her 30s with COVID-19, enrolled during active disease. This chain connects TRBV2 to TRBJ2-1; a weak D match, TRBD1 (6 bases). CDR3 sequence: CASSFRGNEQFF. CDR3 DNA sequence: TGTGCCAGCAGTTTTAGGGGGAATGAGCAGTTCTTC.